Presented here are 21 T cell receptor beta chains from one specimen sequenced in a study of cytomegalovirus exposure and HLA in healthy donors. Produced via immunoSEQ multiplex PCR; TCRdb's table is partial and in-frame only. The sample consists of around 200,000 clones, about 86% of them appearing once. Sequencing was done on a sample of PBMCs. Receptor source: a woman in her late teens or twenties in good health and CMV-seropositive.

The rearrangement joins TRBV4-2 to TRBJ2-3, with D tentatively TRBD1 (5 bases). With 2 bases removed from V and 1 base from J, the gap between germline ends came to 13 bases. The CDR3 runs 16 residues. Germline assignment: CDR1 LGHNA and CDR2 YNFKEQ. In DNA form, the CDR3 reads TGTGCCAGCAGCCAATTGAGCCCCAGGGGCACAGATACGCAGTATTTT. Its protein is CASSQLSPRGTDTQYF.

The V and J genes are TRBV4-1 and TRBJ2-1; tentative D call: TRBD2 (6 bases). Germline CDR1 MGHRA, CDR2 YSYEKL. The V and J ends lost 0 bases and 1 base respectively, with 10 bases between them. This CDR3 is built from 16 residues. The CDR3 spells CASSQDSGVSYNEQFF. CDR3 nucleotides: TGCGCCAGCAGCCAAGATTCGGGGGTGTCCTACAATGAGCAGTTCTTC.

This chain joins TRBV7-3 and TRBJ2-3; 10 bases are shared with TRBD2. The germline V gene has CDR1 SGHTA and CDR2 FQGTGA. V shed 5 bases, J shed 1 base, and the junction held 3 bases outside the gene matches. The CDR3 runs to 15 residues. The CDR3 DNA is TGTGCCAGCAGCCCCGGGACTAGCGGCACAGATACGCAGTATTTT. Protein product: CASSPGTSGTDTQYF.

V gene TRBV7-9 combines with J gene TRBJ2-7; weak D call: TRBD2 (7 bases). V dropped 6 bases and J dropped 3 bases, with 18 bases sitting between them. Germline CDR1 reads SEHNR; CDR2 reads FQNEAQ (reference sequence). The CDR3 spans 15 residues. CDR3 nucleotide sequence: TGTGCCAGCAGTCCTGGGGGGGCGCGGAACTACGAGCAGTACTTC. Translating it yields CASSPGGARNYEQYF.

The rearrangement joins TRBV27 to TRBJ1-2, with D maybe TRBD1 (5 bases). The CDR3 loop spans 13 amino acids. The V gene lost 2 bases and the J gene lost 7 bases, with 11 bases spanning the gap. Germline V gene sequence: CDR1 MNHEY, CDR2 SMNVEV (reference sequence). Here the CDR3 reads CASSLLGGAGYTF. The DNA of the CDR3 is TGTGCCAGCAGTTTACTTGGAGGGGCTGGCTACACCTTC.

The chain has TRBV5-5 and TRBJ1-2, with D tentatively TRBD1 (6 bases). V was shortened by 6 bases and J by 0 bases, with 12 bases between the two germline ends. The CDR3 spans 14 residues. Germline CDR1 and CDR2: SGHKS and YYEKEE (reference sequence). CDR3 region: CASTPQGANYGYTF. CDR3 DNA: TGTGCCAGCACCCCACAGGGAGCTAACTATGGCTACACCTTC.

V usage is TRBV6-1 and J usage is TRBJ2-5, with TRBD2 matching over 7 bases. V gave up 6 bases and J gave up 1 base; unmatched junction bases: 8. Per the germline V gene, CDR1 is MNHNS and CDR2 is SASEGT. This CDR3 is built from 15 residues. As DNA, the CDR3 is TGTGCCAGCAGCCCCATTCGGGAGGTCCAAGAGACCCAGTACTTC. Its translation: CASSPIREVQETQYF.

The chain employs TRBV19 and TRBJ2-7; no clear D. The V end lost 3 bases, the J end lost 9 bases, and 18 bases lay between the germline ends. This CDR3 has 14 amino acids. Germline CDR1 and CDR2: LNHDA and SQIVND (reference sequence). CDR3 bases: TGTGCCAGTAGTATGGCGGCAGAACTCTCGGGGCAGTACTTC. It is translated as CASSMAAELSGQYF.

The CDR3 DNA sequence: TGTGCCAGCAACTCCGCGGGGCCTATAGGGACAGATACGCAGTATTTT. Translated, it gives CASNSAGPIGTDTQYF. The rearrangement uses TRBV6-6 and TRBJ2-3, with a tentative D call TRBD2 (6 bases). Germline values: CDR1 MNHNY, CDR2 SVGAGI (reference sequence). V lost 7 bases to trimming and J lost 3 bases, with 20 bases between them. CDR3 length: 16 amino acids.

CDR3 sequence reads: CASSLRGLEADTQYF. CDR3 coding DNA: TGTGCCAGCAGCCTTAGAGGACTAGAGGCAGATACGCAGTATTTT. This rearrangement joins TRBV9 to TRBJ2-3, with 7 positions matching TRBD2. CDR1 and CDR2 from the germline V gene are SGDLS and YYNGEE. The length of the CDR3 is 15 residues. The V and J ends lost 4 bases and 4 bases, in that order; junction bases with no gene match: 9. Variable domain in full (rest from reference TRBV9 and TRBJ2-3): DSGVTQTPKHLITATGQRVTLRCSPRSGDLSVYWYQQSLDQGLQFLIQYYNGEERAKGNILERFSAQQFPDLHSELNLSSLELGDSALYFCASSLRGLEADTQYFGPGTRLTVL.

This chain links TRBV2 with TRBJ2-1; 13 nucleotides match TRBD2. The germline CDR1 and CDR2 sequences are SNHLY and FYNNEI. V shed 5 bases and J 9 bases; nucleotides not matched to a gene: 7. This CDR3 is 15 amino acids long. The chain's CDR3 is CASSQLAGGRGEQFF. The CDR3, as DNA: TGTGCCAGCAGTCAACTAGCGGGGGGGCGAGGTGAGCAGTTCTTC. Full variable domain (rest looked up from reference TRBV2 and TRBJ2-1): EPEVTQTPSHQVTQMGQEVILRCVPISNHLYFYWYRQILGQKVEFLVSFYNNEISEKSEIFDDQFSVERPDGSNFTLKIRSTKLEDSAMYFCASSQLAGGRGEQFFGPGTRLTVL.

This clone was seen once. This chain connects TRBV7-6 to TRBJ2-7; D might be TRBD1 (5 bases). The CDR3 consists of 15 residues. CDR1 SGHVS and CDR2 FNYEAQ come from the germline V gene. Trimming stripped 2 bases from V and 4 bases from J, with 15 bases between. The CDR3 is CASSLRVGQGYEQYF. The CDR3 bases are TGTGCCAGCAGCTTAAGGGTAGGGCAGGGTTACGAGCAGTACTTC.

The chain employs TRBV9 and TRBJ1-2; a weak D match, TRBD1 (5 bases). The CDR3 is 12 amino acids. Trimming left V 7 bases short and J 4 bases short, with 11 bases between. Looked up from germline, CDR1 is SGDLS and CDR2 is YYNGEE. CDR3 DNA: TGTGCCAGCTACGACAGAGCCTATGGCTACACCTTC. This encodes CASYDRAYGYTF.

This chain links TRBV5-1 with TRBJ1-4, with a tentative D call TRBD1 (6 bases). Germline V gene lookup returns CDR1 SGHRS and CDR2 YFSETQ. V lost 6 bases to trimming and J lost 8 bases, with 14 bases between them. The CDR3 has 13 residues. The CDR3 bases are TGCGCCAGCAATACAGGGACAAACGAAAAACTGTTTTTT. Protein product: CASNTGTNEKLFF.

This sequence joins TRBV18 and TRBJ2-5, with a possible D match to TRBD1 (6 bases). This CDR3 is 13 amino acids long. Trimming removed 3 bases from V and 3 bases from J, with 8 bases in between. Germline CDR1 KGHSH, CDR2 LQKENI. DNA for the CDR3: TGTGCCAGCTCACCCAGGGGTAAAGAGACCCAGTACTTC. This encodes CASSPRGKETQYF.

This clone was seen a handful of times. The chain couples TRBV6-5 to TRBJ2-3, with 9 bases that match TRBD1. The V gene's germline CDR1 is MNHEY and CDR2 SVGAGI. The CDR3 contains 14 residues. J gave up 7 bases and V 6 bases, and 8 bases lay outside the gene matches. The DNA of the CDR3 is TGTGCCAGCAGAACCGGGACAGGGAGGAATACGCAGTATTTT. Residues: CASRTGTGRNTQYF.

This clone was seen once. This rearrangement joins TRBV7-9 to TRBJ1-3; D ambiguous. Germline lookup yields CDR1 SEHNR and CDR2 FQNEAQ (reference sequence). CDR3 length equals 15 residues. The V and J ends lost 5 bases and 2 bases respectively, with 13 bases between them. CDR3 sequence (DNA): TGTGCCAGCAGCGAAGGAGAGGCCCCTGGAAACACCATATATTTT. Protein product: CASSEGEAPGNTIYF. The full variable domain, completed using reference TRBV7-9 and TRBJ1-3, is DTGVSQNPRHKITKRGQNVTFRCDPISEHNRLYWYRQTLGQGPEFLTYFQNEAQLEKSRLLSDRFSAERPKGSFSTLEIQRTEQGDSAMYLCASSEGEAPGNTIYFGEGSWLTVV.

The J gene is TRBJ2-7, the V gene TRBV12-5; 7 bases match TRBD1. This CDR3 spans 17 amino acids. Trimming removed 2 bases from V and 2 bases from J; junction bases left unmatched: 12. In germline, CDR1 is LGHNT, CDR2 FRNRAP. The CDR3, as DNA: TGTGCTAGTGGTTTGCCGGATTTCAGGGGGATCCCCTACGAGCAGTACTTC. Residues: CASGLPDFRGIPYEQYF.

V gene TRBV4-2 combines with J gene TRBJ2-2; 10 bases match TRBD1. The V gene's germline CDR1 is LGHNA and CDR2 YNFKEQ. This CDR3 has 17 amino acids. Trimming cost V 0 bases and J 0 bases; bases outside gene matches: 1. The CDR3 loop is CASSQEDRGANTGELFF. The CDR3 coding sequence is TGTGCCAGCAGCCAAGAGGACAGGGGGGCGAACACCGGGGAGCTGTTTTTT.

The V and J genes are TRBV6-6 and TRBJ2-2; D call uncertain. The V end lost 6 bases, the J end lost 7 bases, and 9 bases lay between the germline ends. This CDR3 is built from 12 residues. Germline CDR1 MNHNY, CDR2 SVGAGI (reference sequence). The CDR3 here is CASSRLYGELFF. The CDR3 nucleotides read TGTGCCAGCAGCAGGTTGTACGGGGAGCTGTTTTTT.

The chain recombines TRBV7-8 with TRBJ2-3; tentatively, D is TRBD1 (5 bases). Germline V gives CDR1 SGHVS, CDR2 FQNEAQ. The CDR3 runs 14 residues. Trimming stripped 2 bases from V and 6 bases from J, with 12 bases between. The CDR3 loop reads CASSLQGVGDTQYF. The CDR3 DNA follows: TGTGCCAGCAGCTTACAAGGGGTTGGCGATACGCAGTATTTT.